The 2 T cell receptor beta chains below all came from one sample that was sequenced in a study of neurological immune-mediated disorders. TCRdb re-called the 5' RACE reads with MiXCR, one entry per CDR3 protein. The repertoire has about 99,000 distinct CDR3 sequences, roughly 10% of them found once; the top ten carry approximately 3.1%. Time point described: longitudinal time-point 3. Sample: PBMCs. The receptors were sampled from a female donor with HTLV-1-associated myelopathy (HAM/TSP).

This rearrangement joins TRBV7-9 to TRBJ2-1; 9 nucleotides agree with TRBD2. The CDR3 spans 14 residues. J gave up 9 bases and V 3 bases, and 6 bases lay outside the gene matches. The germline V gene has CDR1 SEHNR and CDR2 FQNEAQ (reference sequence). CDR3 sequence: CASSLGLARGEQFF. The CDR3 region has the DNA TGTGCCAGCAGCTTGGGACTAGCAAGGGGTGAGCAGTTCTTC.

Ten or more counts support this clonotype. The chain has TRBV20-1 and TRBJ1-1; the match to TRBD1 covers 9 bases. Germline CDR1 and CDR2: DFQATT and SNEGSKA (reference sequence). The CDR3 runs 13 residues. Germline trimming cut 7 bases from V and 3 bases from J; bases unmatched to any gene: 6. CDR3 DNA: TGCAGTGGTCGACAGGGGGAGTACACTGAAGCTTTCTTT. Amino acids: CSGRQGEYTEAFF.